This TCR beta chain was sequenced during a study of T cells in Graves' hyperthyroidism and ophthalmopathy. Study conclusions and caveats: Blood shared most expanded thyroid clonotypes above 0.001.

Amplification targeted TCR beta CDR3 regions from RNA transcripts. During a first-round RT-PCR of the TCR CDR3, the HTBI primer set was used. MiXCR was run by TCRdb on the multiplex PCR reads, yielding one entry per CDR3 protein. The sample shows 350,000 to 400,000 distinct CDR3 sequences, under 15% of them seen only once. V lost 6 bases and J lost 2; bases outside the gene matches: 5. The CDR3 totals 15 residues. Using around 10 ml of fresh peripheral blood, PBMCs were prepared. This clonotype came up many times. Its specificity is not known. The specimen was blood. This chain joins TRBV12-3 or TRBV12-4 and TRBJ2-5, with TRBD2 matching 11 bases. The source is a woman aged 30 to 39 with Graves' hyperthyroidism. The chain's CDR3 is CASSGTSGLQETQYF. The DNA for the CDR3 is TGTGCCAGCAGCGGGACTAGCGGCCTTCAAGAGACCCAGTACTTC.